These T cell receptor beta chains were read from a single sample in a study of cytomegalovirus exposure and HLA in healthy donors. The protocol was immunoSEQ multiplex PCR, while the TCRdb copy is restricted to in-frame clones and leaves out a portion. The sample holds about 350,000 clones, 75% to 90% seen once. The source material was PBMCs. The receptors come from a woman aged 25 to 39 in good health and CMV-seropositive. Both conserved end residues are part of each CDR3. The order of the fields is clone size, J gene, D gene, V gene, CDR3 DNA, CDR3 protein. A D gene is named only where the DNA matches it firmly. The size entry is marked missing in some rows and otherwise reads once, few, many or a size class.

- | TRBJ2-7 | TRBD2 | TRBV6-5 | TGTGCCAGCAGTTACGGGACTAGCGGTTCCTACGAGCAGTACTTC | CASSYGTSGSYEQYF
- | TRBJ1-5 | - | TRBV27 | TGTGCCAGCAGTTTAGGGGACAACAATCAGCCCCAGCATTTT | CASSLGDNNQPQHF
- | TRBJ1-2 | - | TRBV29-1 | TGCAGCATAGAGCCCCGGGACAACTATGGCTACACCTTC | CSIEPRDNYGYTF
few | TRBJ1-5 | TRBD1 | TRBV15 | TGTGCCACCAGCAGAGGCGTAGACAGGGGCCGCAATCAGCCCCAGCATTTT | CATSRGVDRGRNQPQHF
few | TRBJ2-7 | - | TRBV15 | TGTGCCACCAGCAGAGTGGTATCCCTCAGCTACGAGCAGTACTTC | CATSRVVSLSYEQYF
- | TRBJ2-3 | TRBD2 | TRBV30 | TGTGCCTGGAGTGTATGGGCGGGAGGGCCTCCAAGCCTCATCACAGATACGCAGTATTTT | CAWSVWAGGPPSLITDTQYF
- | TRBJ1-5 | - | TRBV19 | TGTGCCAGTAGTATAAATAATCAGCCCCAGCATTTT | CASSINNQPQHF
- | TRBJ2-3 | - | TRBV29-1 | TGCAGCTCGTTGGTCGGGGGACACCGCACAGATACGCAGTATTTT | CSSLVGGHRTDTQYF
- | TRBJ1-2 | TRBD1 | TRBV5-6 | TGTGCCAGCAGCTCCCGGACAGGGATCTATGGCTACACCTTC | CASSSRTGIYGYTF
few | TRBJ2-2 | TRBD2 | TRBV19 | TGTGCCAGTAGTCAGGGACTAGCAGATACCGGGGAGCTGTTTTTT | CASSQGLADTGELFF
- | TRBJ2-7 | - | TRBV7-2 | TGTGCCAGCAGCTTAGATCAATCCTCCTACGAGCAGTACTTC | CASSLDQSSYEQYF
- | TRBJ2-1 | TRBD2 | TRBV27 | TGTGCCAGCCGAGGGACTAGCGGGGGGCTTAGCTCCTACAATGAGCAGTTCTTC | CASRGTSGGLSSYNEQFF
- | TRBJ2-7 | - | TRBV27 | TGTGCCAGCAGTCCGTCGGTGGCAGGCCTACTCTACGAGCAGTACTTC | CASSPSVAGLLYEQYF
- | TRBJ1-2 | TRBD1 | TRBV19 | TGTGCCAGTAGTAGACAGGGGGGTGATGGCTACACCTTC | CASSRQGGDGYTF
- | TRBJ1-1 | TRBD1 | TRBV6-1 | TGTGCCAGCAGTGCAGACAGGGAGGCTGAAGCTTTCTTT | CASSADREAEAFF
- | TRBJ2-2 | - | TRBV30 | TGTGCCTGGATGAGAGGGAGGTCGAACACCGGGGAGCTGTTTTTT | CAWMRGRSNTGELFF
- | TRBJ2-7 | TRBD1 | TRBV7-9 | TGTGCCAGCAGCCCAGGAACAGGGACAGTCGCCTACGAGCAGTACTTC | CASSPGTGTVAYEQYF
few | TRBJ2-6 | - | TRBV4-2 | TGTGCCAGCAGCCAAGATGGAGACTCTGGGGCCAACGTCCTGACTTTC | CASSQDGDSGANVLTF
- | TRBJ1-5 | - | TRBV2 | TGTGCCAGCAGTGAACGATTATTAGAGTTCTTCAATCAGCCCCAGCATTTT | CASSERLLEFFNQPQHF
- | TRBJ1-1 | - | TRBV5-1 | TGCGCCAGCAGCTCACCCGCTGGGAGGAACACTGAAGCTTTCTTT | CASSSPAGRNTEAFF
- | TRBJ2-7 | TRBD1 | TRBV28 | TGTGCCAGCACACCCCGAGGGACAGTATTCGACGAGCAGTACTTC | CASTPRGTVFDEQYF
- | TRBJ2-3 | - | TRBV6-1 | TGTGCCAGCAGTGAACGGATTCGAGACTACACAGATACGCAGTATTTT | CASSERIRDYTDTQYF
- | TRBJ2-7 | - | TRBV11-3 | TGTGCCAGCAGCCATGGGGCAGGGTACGAGCAGTACTTC | CASSHGAGYEQYF
- | TRBJ2-3 | TRBD2 | TRBV4-2 | TGTGCCAGCAGCCAAGAAGGACGGGGCGGGAGAGTGAACACAGATACGCAGTATTTT | CASSQEGRGGRVNTDTQYF
- | TRBJ2-1 | - | TRBV14 | TGTGCCAGCAGCCAAACTCATGAGCAGTTCTTC | CASSQTHEQFF
- | TRBJ1-2 | - | TRBV5-6 | TGTGCCAGCAGCTTTCAGCCGGATTCTAACTATGGCTACACCTTC | CASSFQPDSNYGYTF
- | TRBJ2-7 | - | TRBV30 | TGTGCCTGGAGTAATGGTGCCTCCTACGAGCAGTACTTC | CAWSNGASYEQYF
- | TRBJ2-7 | - | TRBV25-1 | TGTGCCAGCAGTGAAATCGGGTTCTACGAGCAGTACTTC | CASSEIGFYEQYF
- | TRBJ1-1 | TRBD1 | TRBV6-5 | TGTGCCAGCAGTTATTACCGGACAGGGCGGGTAACTGAAGCTTTCTTT | CASSYYRTGRVTEAFF
few | TRBJ2-7 | TRBD1 | TRBV7-9 | TGTGCCAGCAGCCCTACCGGGACAGAGAATAACGTTGACTTC | CASSPTGTENNVDF
- | TRBJ2-4 | - | TRBV28 | TGTGCCAGCAGTTTTCCCCTACTTCAAGCCAAAAACATTCAGTACTTC | CASSFPLLQAKNIQYF
- | TRBJ2-1 | TRBD2 | TRBV6-5 | TGTGCCAGCAGTTGGGTAGCGGGGGGTGCCGATGAGCAGTTCTTC | CASSWVAGGADEQFF
few | TRBJ2-7 | - | TRBV14 | TGTGCCAGCAGCCAAGATTGGAGGGGCTCCTACGAGCAGTACTTC | CASSQDWRGSYEQYF
few | TRBJ2-3 | TRBD2 | TRBV5-6 | TGTGCCAGCAGCTTGGGGGCGGGACTAGCGGACGATACGCAGTATTTT | CASSLGAGLADDTQYF
once | TRBJ1-2 | - | TRBV4-3 | TGCGCCAGCAGCCAAGATAGGGCCTTAGGTGGCTACACCTTC | CASSQDRALGGYTF
- | TRBJ1-2 | - | TRBV6-1 | TGTGCCAGCAGGGGTCACGGTGGGACTCACTATGGCTACACCTTC | CASRGHGGTHYGYTF
- | TRBJ2-5 | - | TRBV28 | TGTGCCAGCAGTTTGTCTGACAGGCACCAAGAGACCCAGTACTTC | CASSLSDRHQETQYF
few | TRBJ1-5 | - | TRBV27 | TGTGCCAGCAGTACCACAGGGTGGGGTCAGCCCCAGCATTTT | CASSTTGWGQPQHF
- | TRBJ2-7 | TRBD2 | TRBV7-3 | TGTGCCAGCAGCTTAAAAGCTAGCGGAGAGTACGAGCAGTACTTC | CASSLKASGEYEQYF
- | TRBJ1-2 | - | TRBV6-5 | TGTGCCAGCAGCTTGGGACGGAACTATGGCTACACCTTC | CASSLGRNYGYTF
- | TRBJ2-6 | - | TRBV30 | TGTGCCTGGAGTTACACAGGGACGGGGGCCAACGTCCTGACTTTC | CAWSYTGTGANVLTF